This T cell receptor beta chain is drawn from a study of T cell changes during pregnancy in multiple sclerosis. The CDR3 contains 11 residues. Germline lookup yields CDR1 SGDLS and CDR2 YYNGEE. Trimming removed 0 bases at V and 10 bases at J, with 5 bases between. The protocol was immunoSEQ multiplex PCR, while the TCRdb copy is restricted to in-frame clones and leaves out a portion. This table holds 55,000 to 95,000 clones, around 90% found once. The chain recombines TRBV9 with TRBJ2-1, with no clear D. The source of this sequence is a female donor in good health, enrolled as a control in a pregnancy study. Specimen: peripheral blood, collected in the second trimester of pregnancy. CDR3 region: CASSVEQEQFF. The DNA of the CDR3 is TGTGCCAGCAGCGTAGAACAGGAGCAGTTCTTC.